A single sample is the source of the 9 T cell receptor beta chains below, sequenced in a study of shared clonotypes between healthy human individuals. TCRdb's copy holds only in-frame clones and misses some; the assay was immunoSEQ multiplex PCR. The table records some 2,500,000 clones, roughly 92% of them present only once. Sequenced: naive CD4+ T cells from PBMCs. Specified subset: CD45RA+ positively selected. These TCRs come from a man younger than 35 in good health. Some clones in this sample may be carry-over from other donors' samples.

The chain employs TRBV7-2 and TRBJ2-5, with 14 bases lining up with TRBD2. Germline assignment: CDR1 SGHTA and CDR2 FQGNSA. V was clipped by 5 bases and J by 4 bases; unmatched bases: 6. The CDR3 runs 16 residues. In nucleotides, the CDR3 is TGTGCCAGCAGCACCGGACTAGCGGGGGGCCGAGAGACCCAGTACTTC. It yields the protein CASSTGLAGGRETQYF.

The chain employs TRBV5-4 and TRBJ2-5; 9 bases align to TRBD2. The CDR3 contains 14 residues. The V gene end was trimmed by 2 bases and the J gene end by 6 bases; junction bases not matched to a gene: 5. Per germline, CDR1 SGHNT and CDR2 YYREEE (reference sequence). CDR3 loop: CASSFPAGGKTQYF. CDR3 coding DNA: TGTGCCAGCAGCTTTCCTGCGGGAGGGAAGACCCAGTACTTC.

The chain combines TRBV29-1 with TRBJ1-1, with D maybe TRBD1 (5 bases). V gave up 7 bases and J gave up 1 base, with 7 bases separating them. Germline CDR1 is SQVTM and CDR2 is ANQGSEA. The CDR3 runs 11 residues. The CDR3 here is CSGGGNTEAFF. Written as DNA, the CDR3 is TGCAGCGGGGGGGGGAACACTGAAGCTTTCTTT. The variable domain in full, with the rest retrieved from reference TRBV29-1 and TRBJ1-1, is SAVISQKPSRDICQRGTSLTIQCQVDSQVTMMFWYRQQPGQSLTLIATANQGSEATYESGFVIDKFPISRPNLTFSTLTVSNMSPEDSSIYLCSGGGNTEAFFGQGTRLTVV.

This clone came up once. V gene TRBV11-3 combines with J gene TRBJ1-1, with D unclear. CDR3 length equals 12 residues. In germline, CDR1 is SGHNT, CDR2 YENEEA. The V and J ends lost 0 bases and 8 bases respectively, with 7 bases between them. As DNA, the CDR3 is TGTGCCAGCAGCTTAGACGGGAGGGAAGCTTTCTTT. This encodes CASSLDGREAFF.

This clone has just one count. This chain links TRBV11-2 with TRBJ1-2; D call uncertain. Germline CDR1 SGHAT, CDR2 FQNNGV. This CDR3 region has 16 residues. With 1 base removed from V and 9 bases from J, the gap between germline ends came to 21 bases. In nucleotides, the CDR3 is TGTGCCAGCAGCTTAGGAGGAGCTGGGGTACTGGGTAGCTACACCTTC. Translation gives CASSLGGAGVLGSYTF.

The chain links TRBV25-1 to TRBJ1-2, with 10 bases matching TRBD1. V was pared by 4 bases and J by 8 bases, with 4 bases of the junction left unmatched. This CDR3 has 13 amino acids. In germline, CDR1 is MGHDK, CDR2 SYGVNS. The CDR3 protein is CASSADRGVGYTF. The DNA of the CDR3 is TGTGCCAGCAGTGCGGACAGGGGGGTGGGCTACACCTTC.

This clone has more than one count but fewer than ten. The sample has other DNA sequences that encode this CDR3 too. The V gene is TRBV5-1, the J gene TRBJ1-2; possible D gene TRBD1, 5 bases. Germline CDR1 reads SGHRS; CDR2 reads YFSETQ. This CDR3 is built from 14 residues. Trimming left V 0 bases short and J 0 bases short, with 6 bases between. In DNA form, the CDR3 reads TGCGCCAGCAGCTTGGGACAGCCTAACTATGGCTACACCTTC. This gives the protein CASSLGQPNYGYTF.

J is TRBJ2-1 and V is TRBV28; D is possibly TRBD2 (6 bases). V shed 0 bases and J shed 1 base, with 10 bases lying between them. Germline lookup yields CDR1 MDHEN and CDR2 SYDVKM. This CDR3 spans 16 amino acids. The chain's CDR3 is CASSLWAAGSYNEQFF. The CDR3, as DNA: TGTGCCAGCAGTTTATGGGCGGCGGGGTCCTACAATGAGCAGTTCTTC. The full variable domain, with the rest looked up from reference TRBV28 and TRBJ2-1, is DVKVTQSSRYLVKRTGEKVFLECVQDMDHENMFWYRQDPGLGLRLIYFSYDVKMKEKGDIPEGYSVSREKKERFSLILESASTNQTSMYLCASSLWAAGSYNEQFFGPGTRLTVL.

Comments on this clone: The same CDR3 arises from other DNA sequences in this sample as well. The chain employs TRBV7-9 and TRBJ1-1; TRBD1 matches at 8 bases. Germline loops: CDR1 SEHNR, CDR2 FQNEAQ (reference sequence). J lost 0 bases, V lost 5 bases, and 5 bases had no gene match. The CDR3 runs 15 residues. The CDR3 protein is CASSPRQGMNTEAFF. For the CDR3, the DNA is TGTGCCAGCAGCCCCAGACAGGGGATGAACACTGAAGCTTTCTTT. Combining the CDR3 with reference TRBV7-9 and TRBJ1-1 gives the whole variable domain DTGVSQNPRHKITKRGQNVTFRCDPISEHNRLYWYRQTLGQGPEFLTYFQNEAQLEKSRLLSDRFSAERPKGSFSTLEIQRTEQGDSAMYLCASSPRQGMNTEAFFGQGTRLTVV.